Listed below are T cell receptor beta chains from one sample, sequenced in a study of cytomegalovirus exposure and HLA in healthy donors. Assay: immunoSEQ multiplex PCR; the TCRdb copy retains only in-frame clones and omits some. The top ten clones hold around 0.51% of a sample with around 150,000 clones, roughly 87% of them seen once. Sequencing was performed on PBMCs. Every receptor here comes from a woman in her 40s in good health and CMV-seronegative. Both conserved end residues are trimmed from each CDR3. A clone size is listed for some rows: how often the clone was seen (once, few, many), or a class if it is expanded.

J gene | V gene | clone size | CDR3 protein
TRBJ1-2 | TRBV6-1 | - | ASSDRTGSPSGGYT
TRBJ2-7 | TRBV6-1 | - | ASGVDRGYEQY
TRBJ2-1 | TRBV27 | - | ASSPTPRTSGTLYNEQF
TRBJ1-2 | TRBV9 | - | ASSVGWGKSYGYT
TRBJ2-7 | TRBV11-3 | - | ASSLGTSGPGYEQY
TRBJ2-3 | TRBV10-3 | - | AISGGRMVAGPDTQY
TRBJ1-5 | TRBV5-5 | - | ASSADSLSNQPQH
TRBJ1-5 | TRBV19 | - | ASSIDEGNQPQH
TRBJ2-7 | TRBV4-2 | - | ASSQVPTSGIYEQY
TRBJ2-5 | TRBV11-3 | - | ASSPPVGETQY
TRBJ2-7 | TRBV10-1 | - | ASSESGTDRYEQY
TRBJ2-2 | TRBV30 | - | AWSVGPNTGELF
TRBJ2-3 | TRBV10-1 | - | ASRPGQGTDTQY
TRBJ2-1 | TRBV30 | - | AWNQKTSGLTEQF
TRBJ2-1 | TRBV19 | few | ASSRVAQGEQF
TRBJ1-2 | TRBV28 | - | ASSSPGLLFYGYT
TRBJ2-5 | TRBV5-1 | - | ASSSTGAGLY
TRBJ2-4 | TRBV5-4 | - | ASSKTGEDQY
TRBJ1-3 | TRBV6-1 | - | ASSEAHGGSSGNTIY
TRBJ1-1 | TRBV5-4 | - | ASSSTQGPGTEAF
TRBJ1-1 | TRBV30 | - | AWRVRSGTEAF
TRBJ2-5 | TRBV6-1 | once | ASSEAPNGIGETQY
TRBJ2-1 | TRBV29-1 | once | SVEGREGLDEQF
TRBJ2-3 | TRBV30 | - | AWSAGLAGMTDTQY
TRBJ2-2 | TRBV7-9 | - | ASSSRLAGNTGELF
TRBJ1-2 | TRBV7-9 | - | SSSLAAGDYGYT
TRBJ1-2 | TRBV9 | few | ASEGLANYGYT
TRBJ2-3 | TRBV5-1 | - | ASSQSGGGDTQY
TRBJ2-1 | TRBV5-6 | once | ASSLIGGNNEQF
TRBJ2-7 | TRBV7-9 | - | ASSHPVDRKY
TRBJ1-2 | TRBV5-1 | - | ASSLAGQGELGYT
- | TRBV5-1 | - | ASSPGPQGYEQY
TRBJ2-4 | TRBV12-2 | - | ASRLVWTSGSNWKNIQY
TRBJ2-3 | TRBV7-6 | few | ASSLTSGRGTDTQY
TRBJ2-6 | TRBV7-2 | - | ASSPRDRVSSGANVLT
TRBJ2-3 | TRBV6-5 | - | ASTPSGTDTQY
TRBJ1-5 | TRBV6-6 | - | ASSSLALANQPQH
TRBJ2-7 | TRBV4-2 | - | ASSQWASGYEQY
TRBJ2-7 | TRBV5-5 | - | ASSLAFQVSYEQY
TRBJ2-3 | TRBV7-2 | - | ASSLHDRYSPTDTQY
TRBJ2-1 | TRBV15 | - | ATSSRIRQGTYNEQF
TRBJ2-7 | TRBV6-6 | few | ASSYTFSGSSYEQY
TRBJ2-5 | TRBV6-5 | - | ASSQSSVETQY
TRBJ1-2 | TRBV5-8 | - | ASSSALFRQGLGYT
TRBJ1-2 | TRBV5-6 | - | ASSKTLGQGDYGYT
TRBJ1-6 | TRBV13 | - | ASSLGLQGNSPLH
TRBJ2-2 | TRBV11-2 | - | ASSLAGGGPGELF
TRBJ1-5 | TRBV30 | - | AWSVGQGNQPQH
TRBJ2-1 | TRBV9 | - | ASTSRLAGGTWGEQF
TRBJ2-1 | TRBV7-2 | - | ASSLGLADEQF
TRBJ2-3 | TRBV5-1 | - | ASSGTSHVSTDTQY
TRBJ2-1 | TRBV5-5 | - | ASSLGQGDEQF
TRBJ1-5 | TRBV23-1 | - | ATRLSNQPQH